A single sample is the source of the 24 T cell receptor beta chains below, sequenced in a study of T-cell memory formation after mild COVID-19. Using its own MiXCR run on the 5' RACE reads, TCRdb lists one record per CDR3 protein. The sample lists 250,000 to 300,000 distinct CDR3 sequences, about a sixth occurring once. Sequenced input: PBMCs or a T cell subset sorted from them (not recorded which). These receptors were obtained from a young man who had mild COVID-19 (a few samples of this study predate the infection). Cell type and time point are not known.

CDR3 bases: TGTGCCAGCAGACGCACAGTAAGCGATGAAAAACTGTTTTTT. This translates into CASRRTVSDEKLFF. V and J are TRBV6-5 and TRBJ1-4, with no clear D. CDR1 MNHEY and CDR2 SVGAGI come from the germline V gene. V dropped 6 bases and J dropped 6 bases, with 14 bases sitting between them. The CDR3 has 14 residues.

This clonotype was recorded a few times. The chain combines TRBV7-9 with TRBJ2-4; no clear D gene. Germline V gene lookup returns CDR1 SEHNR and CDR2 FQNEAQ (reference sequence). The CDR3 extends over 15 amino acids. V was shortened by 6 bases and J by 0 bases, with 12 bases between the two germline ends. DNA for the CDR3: TGTGCCAGCAGTCCTCCGGAGCTAGCCAAAAACATTCAGTACTTC. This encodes CASSPPELAKNIQYF.

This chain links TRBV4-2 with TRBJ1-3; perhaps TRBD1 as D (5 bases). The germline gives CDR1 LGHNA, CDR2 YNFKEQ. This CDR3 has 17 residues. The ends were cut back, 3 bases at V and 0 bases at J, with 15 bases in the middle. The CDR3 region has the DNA TGTGCCAGCAGCCAGGGGGGTTTTATCAGCTCTGGAAACACCATATATTTT. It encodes CASSQGGFISSGNTIYF.

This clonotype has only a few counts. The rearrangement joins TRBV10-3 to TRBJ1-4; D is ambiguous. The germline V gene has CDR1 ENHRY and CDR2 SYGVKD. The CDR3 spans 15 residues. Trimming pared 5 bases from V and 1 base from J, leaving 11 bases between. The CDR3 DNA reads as TGTGCCATCAGTTCTGATGGAGGAACTAATGAAAAACTGTTTTTT. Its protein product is CAISSDGGTNEKLFF.

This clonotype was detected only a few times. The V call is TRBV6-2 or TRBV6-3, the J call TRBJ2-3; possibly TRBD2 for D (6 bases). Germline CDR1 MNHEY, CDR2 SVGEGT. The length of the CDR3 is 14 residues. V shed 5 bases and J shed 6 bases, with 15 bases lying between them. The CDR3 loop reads CASSHRDWWDTQYF. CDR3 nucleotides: TGTGCCAGCAGTCACCGGGACTGGTGGGATACGCAGTATTTT.

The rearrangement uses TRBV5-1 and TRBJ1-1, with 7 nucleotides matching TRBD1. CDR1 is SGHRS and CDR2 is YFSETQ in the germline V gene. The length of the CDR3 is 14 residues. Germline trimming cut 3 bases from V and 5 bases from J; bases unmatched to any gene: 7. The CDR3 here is CASSWREGATEAFF. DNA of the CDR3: TGCGCCAGCAGCTGGCGGGAGGGGGCAACTGAAGCTTTCTTT.

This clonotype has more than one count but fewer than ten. CDR3 sequence reads: CASSQDRAGDMNTEAFF. DNA of the CDR3: TGTGCCAGCAGCCAAGATCGGGCAGGTGACATGAACACTGAAGCTTTCTTT. V is TRBV14 and J is TRBJ1-1, with D hard to call. Trimming took 0 bases from V and 0 from J, leaving 14 bases between them. This CDR3 contains 17 residues. The germline V gene encodes CDR1 SGHDN and CDR2 FVKESK.

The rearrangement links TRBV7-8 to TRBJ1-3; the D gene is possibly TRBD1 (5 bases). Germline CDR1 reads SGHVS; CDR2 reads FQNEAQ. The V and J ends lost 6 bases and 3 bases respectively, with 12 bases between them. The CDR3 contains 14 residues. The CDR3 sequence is CASRRRGVGNTIYF. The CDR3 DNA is TGTGCCAGCAGACGCCGGGGCGTTGGAAACACCATATATTTT.

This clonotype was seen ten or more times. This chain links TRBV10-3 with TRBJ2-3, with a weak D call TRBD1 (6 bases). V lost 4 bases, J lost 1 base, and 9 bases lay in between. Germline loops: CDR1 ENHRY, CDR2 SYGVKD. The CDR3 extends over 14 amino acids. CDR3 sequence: CAISVGAGTDTQYF. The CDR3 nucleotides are TGTGCCATCAGTGTGGGGGCCGGCACAGATACGCAGTATTTT.

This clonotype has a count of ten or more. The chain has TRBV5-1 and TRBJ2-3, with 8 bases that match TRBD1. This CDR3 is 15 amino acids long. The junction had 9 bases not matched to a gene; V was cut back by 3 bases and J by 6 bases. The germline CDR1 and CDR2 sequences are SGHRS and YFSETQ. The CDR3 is CASSSTGDVADTQYF. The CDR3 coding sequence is TGCGCCAGCAGCTCGACAGGGGACGTAGCGGATACGCAGTATTTT.

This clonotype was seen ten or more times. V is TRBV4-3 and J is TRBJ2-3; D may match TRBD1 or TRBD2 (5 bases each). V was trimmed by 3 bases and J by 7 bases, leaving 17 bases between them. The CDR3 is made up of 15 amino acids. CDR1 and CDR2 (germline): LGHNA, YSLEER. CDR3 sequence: CASSQSRDPPYTQYF. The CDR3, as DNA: TGCGCCAGCAGCCAGTCCCGGGACCCTCCTTATACGCAGTATTTT.

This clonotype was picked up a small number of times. CDR3 DNA sequence: TGTGCCAGCAGAACGGACAGCTGGGAGCAGTACGTC. This codes for CASRTDSWEQYV. The rearrangement links TRBV6-1 to TRBJ2-7; D possibly corresponds to TRBD1 (6 bases). The V end was cut by 6 bases, the J end by 7 bases, with 13 bases between. CDR3 size: 12 residues. Per germline, CDR1 MNHNS and CDR2 SASEGT.

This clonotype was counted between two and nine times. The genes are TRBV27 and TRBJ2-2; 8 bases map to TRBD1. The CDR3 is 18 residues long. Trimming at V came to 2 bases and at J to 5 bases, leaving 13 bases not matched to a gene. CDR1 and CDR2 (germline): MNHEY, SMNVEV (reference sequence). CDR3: CASSLRAWQGAFTGELFF. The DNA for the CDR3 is TGTGCCAGCAGTTTAAGGGCGTGGCAGGGGGCATTTACCGGGGAGCTGTTTTTT.

In DNA form, the CDR3 reads TGTGCCAGCTCACCACCTGGGACAGGGGGCTTCATTCAGTACTTC. Translating it yields CASSPPGTGGFIQYF. The rearrangement uses TRBV18 and TRBJ2-4, with 12 bases identical to TRBD1. CDR1 and CDR2 from the germline V gene are KGHSH and LQKENI. V gave up 0 bases and J gave up 9 bases; unmatched junction bases: 3. The CDR3 length is 15 residues.

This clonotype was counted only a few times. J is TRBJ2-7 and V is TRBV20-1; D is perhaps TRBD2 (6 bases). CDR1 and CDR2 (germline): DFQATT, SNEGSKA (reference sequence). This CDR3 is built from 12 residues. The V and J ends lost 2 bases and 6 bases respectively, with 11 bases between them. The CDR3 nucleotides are TGCAGTGCTAGACAGGAGGAGGGCGAGCAGTACGTC. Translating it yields CSARQEEGEQYV.

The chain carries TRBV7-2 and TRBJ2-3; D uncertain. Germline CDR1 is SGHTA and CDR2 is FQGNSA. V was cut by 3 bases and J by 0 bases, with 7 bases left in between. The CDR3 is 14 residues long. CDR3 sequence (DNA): TGTGCCAGCAGCTTCAGGCTTAGCACAGATACGCAGTATTTT. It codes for CASSFRLSTDTQYF.

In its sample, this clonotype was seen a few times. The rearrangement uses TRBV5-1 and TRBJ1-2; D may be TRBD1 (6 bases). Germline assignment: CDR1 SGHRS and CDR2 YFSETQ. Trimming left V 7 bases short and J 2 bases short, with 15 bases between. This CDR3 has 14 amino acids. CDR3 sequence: CASRGAGANYGYTF. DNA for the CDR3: TGCGCCAGCCGGGGGGCCGGGGCCAACTATGGCTACACCTTC.

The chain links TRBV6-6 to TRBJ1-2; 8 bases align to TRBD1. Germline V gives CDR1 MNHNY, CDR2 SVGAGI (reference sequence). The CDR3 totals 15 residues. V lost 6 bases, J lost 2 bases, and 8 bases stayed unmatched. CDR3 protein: CASSRFRTGNYGYTF. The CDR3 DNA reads TGTGCCAGCAGCCGATTTAGGACAGGGAACTATGGCTACACCTTC.

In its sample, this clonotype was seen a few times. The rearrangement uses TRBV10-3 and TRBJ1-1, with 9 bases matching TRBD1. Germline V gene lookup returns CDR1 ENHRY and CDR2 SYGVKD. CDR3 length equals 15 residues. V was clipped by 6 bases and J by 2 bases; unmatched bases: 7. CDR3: CAISGTGQVNTEAFF. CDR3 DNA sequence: TGTGCCATCAGCGGGACAGGGCAAGTTAACACTGAAGCTTTCTTT.

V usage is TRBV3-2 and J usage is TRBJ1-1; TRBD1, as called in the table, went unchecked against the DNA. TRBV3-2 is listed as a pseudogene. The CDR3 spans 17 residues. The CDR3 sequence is CASSQVQGANLNTEAFF. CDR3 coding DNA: TGTGCCAGCAGCCAAGTCCAGGGGGCCAATTTGAACACTGAAGCTTTCTTT.

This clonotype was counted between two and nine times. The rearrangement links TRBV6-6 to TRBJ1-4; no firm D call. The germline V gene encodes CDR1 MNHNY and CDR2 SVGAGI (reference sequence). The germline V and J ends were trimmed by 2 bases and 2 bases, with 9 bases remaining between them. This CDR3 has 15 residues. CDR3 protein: CASSYQDPTNEKLFF. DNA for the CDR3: TGTGCCAGCAGTTACCAGGACCCTACTAATGAAAAACTGTTTTTT.

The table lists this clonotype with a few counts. CDR3 residues: CASTQSRPPTGELFF. CDR3 sequence (DNA): TGTGCCAGCACCCAGTCGAGGCCCCCCACCGGGGAGCTGTTTTTT. The V call is TRBV7-2, the J call TRBJ2-2; D unresolved. This CDR3 is 15 amino acids long. Deletions cut 7 bases from V and 4 bases from J, with 16 bases between. From germline, CDR1 is SGHTA and CDR2 FQGNSA.

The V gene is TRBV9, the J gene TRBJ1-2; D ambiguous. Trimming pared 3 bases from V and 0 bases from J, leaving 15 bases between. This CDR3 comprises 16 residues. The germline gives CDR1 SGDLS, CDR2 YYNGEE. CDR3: CASSALGPDSNYGYTF. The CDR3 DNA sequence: TGTGCCAGCAGCGCCCTCGGGCCGGATTCTAACTATGGCTACACCTTC.

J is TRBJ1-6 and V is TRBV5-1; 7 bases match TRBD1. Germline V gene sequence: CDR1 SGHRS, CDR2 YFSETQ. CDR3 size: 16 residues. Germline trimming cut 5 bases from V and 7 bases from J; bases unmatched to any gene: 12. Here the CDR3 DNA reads TGCGCCAGCAGGGCGCTGGGGGGGACAGAAAATTCACCCCTCCACTTT. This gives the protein CASRALGGTENSPLHF.